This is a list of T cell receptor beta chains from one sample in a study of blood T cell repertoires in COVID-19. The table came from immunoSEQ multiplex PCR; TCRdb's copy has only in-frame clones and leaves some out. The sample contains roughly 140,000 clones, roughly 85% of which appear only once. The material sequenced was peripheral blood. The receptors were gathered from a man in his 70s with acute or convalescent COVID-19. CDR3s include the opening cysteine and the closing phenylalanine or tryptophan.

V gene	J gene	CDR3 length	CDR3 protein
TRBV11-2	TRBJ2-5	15	CASSLAGQGQETQYF
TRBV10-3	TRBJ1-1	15	CAISESGRVNTEAFF
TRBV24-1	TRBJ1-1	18	CATGRGLSPQVMNTEAFF
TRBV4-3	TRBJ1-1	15	CASSQDPGGNTEAFF
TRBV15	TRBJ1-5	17	CATSRASGDIDNQPQHF
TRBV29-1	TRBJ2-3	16	CSVEGLEGGATDTQYF
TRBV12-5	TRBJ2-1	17	CASGLVLGLAGDNEQFF
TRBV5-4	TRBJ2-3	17	CASSLSGSVHGTDTQYF
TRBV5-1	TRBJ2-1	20	CASSLTGLAGGSSSYNEQFF
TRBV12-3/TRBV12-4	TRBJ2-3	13	CASSLYFTDTQYF
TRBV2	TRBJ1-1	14	CASSGGVWDTEAFF
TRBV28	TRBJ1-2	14	CASTSIGQGGGYTF
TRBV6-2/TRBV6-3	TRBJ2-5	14	CASRPTGVGETQYF
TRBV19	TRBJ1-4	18	CASSMETGNTATNEKLFF